The T cell receptor beta chain described here comes from a study of T-cell reconstitution after alpha-beta-depleted transplantation in children. This clonotype was seen a handful of times. Its antigen is as yet unknown. Findings and caveats of the study: At day 60, the high TCRbeta diversity found in some patients originated from recipient T cells and thymic progenitors that had survived. Roughly two months post-transplant, alpha-beta T cells reportedly originated from several hundred graft clones that had expanded. The authors attributed T-cell counts and diversity one year after transplant mostly to newly produced T cells.

The CDR3 consists of 14 residues. V dropped 0 bases and J dropped 7 bases, with 12 bases sitting between them. The germline CDR1 and CDR2 sequences are MGHRA and YSYEKL. Preparing the TCRbeta library involved the use of unique molecular identifiers. TCRdb reprocessed the PCR reads with MiXCR, giving one entry per CDR3 protein. Of fewer than 350,000 distinct CDR3 sequences listed, roughly 7.8% are singletons. The chain carries TRBV4-1 and TRBJ1-1; D is unresolved. This receptor was identified in a female patient aged 2-10 years who had a stem cell transplant for Fanconi anemia, so the T cells may come from the graft donor. This specimen was peripheral blood, taken 360 days after TCRalphabeta/CD19-depleted stem cell transplant. The CDR3 DNA is TGCGCCAGCAGCCAAGATGTAACGCGGTTTGAAGCTTTCTTT. It codes for CASSQDVTRFEAFF.